What follows is one TCR beta chain and its context. Antigen unknown. This entry is derived from a study of T cell responses to AZD1222 COVID-19 vaccine. Study findings and constraints: Among AZD1222 vaccinees, only five or six were seropositive at baseline. The sample set comprised mostly white British donors with more females, and clonal diversity was possibly underestimated.

Profiled with immunoSEQ multiplex PCR; TCRdb holds only in-frame clones, not every one. The table lists fewer than 70,000 clones, approximately 90% of them singletons, with approximately 5% in the top ten. This TCR came from an adult in good health. The sequenced sample was peripheral blood, obtained on day 0 of AZD1222 vaccination.

The CDR3 nucleotides read TGTGCCAGCTCACAGAAACAGGGGGGAGGCACTGAAGCTTTCTTT. This translates into CASSQKQGGGTEAFF. The chain couples TRBV18 to TRBJ1-1; 8 nucleotides agree with TRBD1. The germline V gene has CDR1 KGHSH and CDR2 LQKENI. Losses at the gene ends were 4 bases for V and 4 bases for J; bases not matched to a gene: 8. The CDR3 sequence is 15 residues long. Supplemented by reference TRBV18 and TRBJ1-1, the full variable domain reads NAGVMQNPRHLVRRRGQEARLRCSPMKGHSHVYWYRQLPEEGLKFMVYLQKENIIDESGMPKERFSAEFPKEGPSILRIQQVVRGDSAAYFCASSQKQGGGTEAFFGQGTRLTVV.